This TCR beta chain was recorded in a study of long-term antiretroviral therapy in people with HIV. V lost 9 bases, J lost 6 bases, and 3 bases lay in between. CDR1 and CDR2 (germline): MNHEY, SVGAGI. The CDR3 extends over 8 amino acids. Survey-level immunoSEQ v3.0 assays were run. Clones were sequenced by immunoSEQ multiplex PCR, and TCRdb holds only the in-frame ones, with some missing. Of around 25,000 clones in the sample, about four fifths were seen once. This clone was counted only a few times. The receptor was derived from a woman aged 25 to 39 with HIV. This specimen consisted of unsorted PBMCs, obtained 1.1 years before starting antiretroviral therapy. The chain is built from TRBV6-5 and TRBJ2-7; D is ambiguous. The CDR3: CASGEQYV. The CDR3 nucleotides read TGTGCCAGTGGCGAGCAGTACGTC.